This T cell receptor (beta chain) was recorded in a study of blood T cells in healthy people across ages. This clonotype showed up just once. What it recognizes is unknown. In germline, CDR1 is MNHEY, CDR2 SMNVEV (reference sequence). The V gene end was trimmed by 9 bases and the J gene end by 3 bases; junction bases not matched to a gene: 9. The CDR3 extends over 16 amino acids. Primed by a sample-barcoded 5' primer and a J-beta primer mix, a second PCR proceeded for about 7 to 12 cycles. At least 2.5 million CDR3-containing paired-end reads were obtained per sample. TCRdb redid the calling of the 5' RACE reads with MiXCR, one entry per CDR3 protein. Here the sample spans roughly 800,000 distinct CDR3 sequences, about three fifths being singletons. Findings of the study overall: TCR beta diversity correlated strongly with naive T cell percentage. Among long-lived donors, naive CD4+ cells were more numerous and diversity higher than in aged donors.

This TCR was recovered from a man under 40 in good health. The chain couples TRBV27 to TRBJ2-2, with 11 bases that match TRBD1. Sequencing was performed on blood. As DNA, the CDR3 is TGTGCCAGTTCCGCCCGGACAGGGGGCGACACCGGGGAGCTGTTTTTT. Protein sequence: CASSARTGGDTGELFF.